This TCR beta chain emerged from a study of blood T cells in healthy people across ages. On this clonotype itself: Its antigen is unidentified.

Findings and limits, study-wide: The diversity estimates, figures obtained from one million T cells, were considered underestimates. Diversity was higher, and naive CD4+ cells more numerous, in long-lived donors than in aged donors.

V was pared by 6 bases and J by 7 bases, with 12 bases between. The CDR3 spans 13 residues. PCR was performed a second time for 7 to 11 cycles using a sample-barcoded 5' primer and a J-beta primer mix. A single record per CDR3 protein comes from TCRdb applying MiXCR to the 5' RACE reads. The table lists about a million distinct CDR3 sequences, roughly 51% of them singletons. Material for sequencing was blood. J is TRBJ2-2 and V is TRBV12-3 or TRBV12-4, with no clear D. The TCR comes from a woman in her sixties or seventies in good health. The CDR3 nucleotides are TGTGCCAGCAGCCCCTGGTCTGTCGGGGAGCTGTTTTTT. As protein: CASSPWSVGELFF.